This TCR beta chain was sequenced in a study of PD-1 blockade in classical Hodgkin lymphoma. Time point specified: cycle 4 day 1 (C4D1), after more than 5 weeks of nivolumab. No patient escaped relapse after autologous stem cell transplantation, and brentuximab vedotin exposure varied. As for this clone: The antigen is not known.

Study conclusions and caveats: Before treatment, TCR diversity in newly diagnosed patients was reportedly lower than in healthy donors. No one has yet defined what causes the repertoire differences, which may be disease activity or prior therapy. It was among complete responders that baseline diversity resembled that of newly diagnosed patients. By C4D1 there was a significant rise in CD4+ TCR diversity but not in CD8+ TCR diversity.

CDR3 length: 13 amino acids. Germline assignment: CDR1 LNHDA and CDR2 SQIVND (reference sequence). Trimming took 6 bases from V and 9 from J; bases not matched to a gene: 8. Sequencing used immunoSEQ multiplex PCR; TCRdb keeps in-frame clones, though not all of them. The profile shows tens of thousands of clones, about nine tenths of them singletons. The origin of this receptor is a human donor with classical Hodgkin lymphoma. The chain recombines TRBV19 with TRBJ2-4, with 7 nucleotides matching TRBD2. Sequencing used peripheral blood mononuclear cells (PBMCs), obtained before the fourth cycle of nivolumab. As DNA, the CDR3 is TGTGCCAGTAGCCCGGGGGGTAGTGTCATTCAGTACTTC. The encoded protein is CASSPGGSVIQYF.